This entry describes one T cell receptor (beta chain). This entry comes from a study of cytomegalovirus exposure and HLA in healthy donors. Both 60 Vbeta primers and 13 Jbeta primers went into the PCR. Repertoires were generated with immunoSEQ multiplex PCR, while TCRdb's copy carries only in-frame clones and drops some. The sample has 170,000 or so clones. Per the germline V gene, CDR1 is SGHRS and CDR2 is YFSETQ. The V end lost 3 bases, the J end lost 3 bases, and 12 bases lay between the germline ends. CDR3 length: 14 residues. Sequences were obtained from PBMCs. The chain joins TRBV5-1 to TRBJ1-1; D is undetermined. The receptor comes from a man between 25 and 39 years old in good health and CMV-seronegative. The CDR3 coding sequence is TGCGCCAGCAGCTCGAACCCCGGGGACACTGAAGCTTTCTTT. Its protein is CASSSNPGDTEAFF. Full variable domain (rest looked up from reference TRBV5-1 and TRBJ1-1): KAGVTQTPRYLIKTRGQQVTLSCSPISGHRSVSWYQQTPGQGLQFLFEYFSETQRNKGNFPGRFSGRQFSNSRSEMNVSTLELGDSALYLCASSSNPGDTEAFFGQGTRLTVV.